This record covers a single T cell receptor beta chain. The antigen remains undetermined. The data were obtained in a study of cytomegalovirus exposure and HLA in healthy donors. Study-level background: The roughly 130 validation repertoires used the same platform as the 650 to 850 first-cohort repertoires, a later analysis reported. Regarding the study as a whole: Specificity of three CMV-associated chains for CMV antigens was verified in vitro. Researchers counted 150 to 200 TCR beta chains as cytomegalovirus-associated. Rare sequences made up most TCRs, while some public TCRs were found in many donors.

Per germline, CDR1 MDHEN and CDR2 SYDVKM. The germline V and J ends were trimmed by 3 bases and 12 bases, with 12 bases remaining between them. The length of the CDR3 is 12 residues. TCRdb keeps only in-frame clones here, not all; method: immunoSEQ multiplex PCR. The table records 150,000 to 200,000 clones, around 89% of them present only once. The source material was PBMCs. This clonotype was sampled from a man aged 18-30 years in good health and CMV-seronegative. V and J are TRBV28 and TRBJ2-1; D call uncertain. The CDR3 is CASSFRYYRQFF. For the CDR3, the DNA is TGTGCCAGCAGTTTTAGGTATTACAGGCAGTTCTTC.